Following are 25 T cell receptor beta chains from one sample sequenced in a study of blood T cells in healthy people across ages. A second PCR, run for roughly 7 to 11 cycles, used a sample-barcoded 5' primer plus a J-beta primer mix. MiXCR was run by TCRdb on the 5' RACE reads, yielding one entry per CDR3 protein. The sample holds 750,000 to 950,000 distinct CDR3 sequences; 29% are singletons and the top ten take roughly a tenth. This sample also appeared in a second study, on T cells of mothers and their children.

Material: blood. Receptors originate from a woman between 40 and 50 years old in good health.

J is TRBJ1-5 and V is TRBV6-2 or TRBV6-3; no clear D. Trimming shortened V by 4 bases and J by 0 bases, and 16 bases separated the two germline ends. The CDR3 spans 17 residues. CDR1 and CDR2 (germline): MNHEY, SVGEGT. The chain's CDR3 is CASSSNLGPASNQPQHF. CDR3 coding DNA: TGTGCCAGCAGTTCCAACTTAGGGCCCGCTAGCAATCAGCCCCAGCATTTT.

The chain uses TRBV20-1 and TRBJ2-3; D assignment may be TRBD1 or TRBD2 (5 bases each). CDR1 and CDR2 (germline): DFQATT, SNEGSKA (reference sequence). This CDR3 comprises 15 residues. The V and J ends lost 0 bases and 1 base respectively, with 11 bases between them. CDR3 in DNA: TGCAGTGCTAGAGATGTGGGGACCGGCACAGATACGCAGTATTTT. Translation gives CSARDVGTGTDTQYF.

This clonotype has a handful of counts. This sequence joins TRBV28 and TRBJ2-1; 9 bases agree with TRBD2. The V and J ends lost 5 bases and 5 bases, in that order; junction bases with no gene match: 13. The CDR3 covers 17 residues. Germline V gives CDR1 MDHEN, CDR2 SYDVKM. In DNA form, the CDR3 reads TGTGCCAGCAGTCCTACGAGCGGGACTAGCTACAACAATGAGCAGTTCTTC. Protein: CASSPTSGTSYNNEQFF.

The chain joins TRBV20-1 to TRBJ1-5; D is undetermined. The CDR3 loop spans 14 amino acids. Deletions cut 1 base from V and 7 bases from J, with 14 bases between. The germline gives CDR1 DFQATT, CDR2 SNEGSKA (reference sequence). CDR3 nucleotide sequence: TGCAGTGCTAGAGTATACGATATGGACCAGCCCCAGCATTTT. Protein sequence: CSARVYDMDQPQHF.

In its sample, this clonotype was seen once. This sequence may be a read error, since a much larger clone differs from it by one base. The chain recombines TRBV20-1 with TRBJ2-5; TRBD2 aligns across 10 bases. The V gene end was trimmed by 4 bases and the J gene end by 11 bases; junction bases not matched to a gene: 19. Germline V gene data show CDR1 as DFQATT and CDR2 as SNEGSKA (reference sequence). The CDR3 has 16 residues. In DNA form, the CDR3 reads TGCAGTGCTACAGCCTTAGCGGGGGGTCTCTCCTACGTGCAGTACTTC. Translation gives CSATALAGGLSYVQYF.

A few counts support this clonotype. The chain combines TRBV12-3 or TRBV12-4 with TRBJ2-1; possibly TRBD1 for D (6 bases). This CDR3 comprises 17 residues. V was clipped by 0 bases and J by 9 bases, with 21 bases between them. The CDR3 DNA reads as TGTGCCAGCAGTTTAGCGAGGGGCCGAGGGGGTAACAGTGAGCAGTTCTTC. Translated, it gives CASSLARGRGGNSEQFF.

The gene calls are TRBV18 and TRBJ1-6; D might be TRBD1 (5 bases). The CDR3 runs 14 residues. V lost 6 bases and J lost 7, with 13 bases in between. Germline V gene sequence: CDR1 KGHSH, CDR2 LQKENI. The CDR3 DNA reads as TGTGCCAGCTCTCCGGACACTCGAAATTCACCCCTCCACTTT. It specifies CASSPDTRNSPLHF.

The chain joins TRBV12-3 or TRBV12-4 to TRBJ2-7; TRBD2 matches 10 bases. There are 14 residues in the CDR3. The V segment lost 6 bases and the J segment 5 bases; nucleotides outside the gene matches: 7. The CDR3 region is CASSPGTSANEQYF. CDR3 coding DNA: TGTGCCAGCAGCCCCGGGACTAGCGCCAACGAGCAGTACTTC.

In this sample, this clonotype turned up a few times. The chain uses TRBV7-8 and TRBJ1-1; the D gene is possibly TRBD1 (5 bases). This CDR3 has 12 residues. Trimming removed 5 bases at V and 7 bases at J, with 11 bases between. CDR1 and CDR2 (germline): SGHVS, FQNEAQ. The CDR3: CASSKNRIEAFF. The CDR3 DNA sequence: TGTGCCAGCAGCAAGAACAGGATTGAAGCTTTCTTT.

In this sample, this clonotype turned up once. V is TRBV28 and J is TRBJ2-5; D not certain. The CDR3 has 14 residues. CDR1 is MDHEN, CDR2 SYDVKM, per germline. V lost 2 bases and J 5 bases, leaving 12 bases between the germline ends. In nucleotides, the CDR3 is TGTGCCAGCAGTTTACCGGGCCGACTGGAGACCCAGTACTTC. Translated: CASSLPGRLETQYF.

Worth noting for this clonotype: One end of the junction fails to match germline, which may point to a read error. The V call is TRBV4-1, the J call TRBJ2-1; the match to TRBD1 covers 8 bases. The CDR3 sequence is 16 residues long. From germline, CDR1 is MGHRA and CDR2 YSYEKL. The CDR3 DNA follows: TGCGTCAGCAGCCAAACCCAGGGACAGGCTAACAATGAGCAGTTCTTC. Translating gives CVSSQTQGQANNEQFF.

This clonotype was seen more than once but under ten times. This could be a read error, since a much larger clone is one nucleotide away. The chain recombines TRBV7-3 with TRBJ2-1; 7 positions agree with TRBD2. The junction had 5 bases not matched to a gene; V was cut back by 1 base and J by 5 bases. The CDR3 spans 15 residues. Germline values: CDR1 SGHTA, CDR2 FQGTGA. The CDR3 loop is CASSLIVGGNNEQFF. The CDR3 DNA reads as TGTGCCAGCAGCTTAATAGTGGGGGGGAACAATGAGCAGTTCTTC.

This clonotype occurred many times. The rearrangement links TRBV4-1 to TRBJ1-2; D is unclear. V was pared by 1 base and J by 2 bases, with 11 bases between. CDR1 is MGHRA, CDR2 YSYEKL, per germline. This CDR3 is built from 15 residues. The CDR3, as DNA: TGCGCCAGCAGCCAAGGGTTGGAGGGAAACTATGGCTACACCTTC. This sequence encodes CASSQGLEGNYGYTF.

This clonotype was observed a few times. The gene calls are TRBV6-5 and TRBJ1-2; D might be TRBD1 (5 bases). The germline CDR1 and CDR2 sequences are MNHEY and SVGAGI. V dropped 10 bases and J dropped 2 bases, with 20 bases sitting between them. This CDR3 is built from 15 residues. The CDR3 DNA reads as TGTGCCACGCGACTCCGGACGCGGGGCAACTATGGCTACACCTTC. The encoded protein is CATRLRTRGNYGYTF.

The J gene is TRBJ2-5, the V gene TRBV5-4; 8 positions agree with TRBD2. CDR3 length: 15 amino acids. J gave up 13 bases and V 6 bases, and 20 bases lay outside the gene matches. CDR1 is SGHNT, CDR2 YYREEE, per germline (reference sequence). Written as DNA, the CDR3 is TGTGCCAGCATCCCCCCTTGGGGAGTAGCGGGGCTGCGGTACTTC. This codes for CASIPPWGVAGLRYF.

The chain is built from TRBV2 and TRBJ2-5; 10 positions match TRBD1. Trimming at V came to 5 bases and at J to 2 bases, leaving 5 bases not matched to a gene. Germline CDR1 is SNHLY and CDR2 is FYNNEI. This CDR3 spans 15 amino acids. This CDR3 reads CASSSDRGTQETQYF. CDR3 coding DNA: TGTGCCAGCAGTTCGGACAGGGGGACGCAAGAGACCCAGTACTTC. Full variable domain (rest looked up from reference TRBV2 and TRBJ2-5): EPEVTQTPSHQVTQMGQEVILRCVPISNHLYFYWYRQILGQKVEFLVSFYNNEISEKSEIFDDQFSVERPDGSNFTLKIRSTKLEDSAMYFCASSSDRGTQETQYFGPGTRLLVL.

This chain uses TRBV27 with TRBJ1-5; a possible D gene is TRBD1 (6 bases). Deletions cut 1 base from V and 1 base from J, with 14 bases between. The CDR3 has 17 amino acids. Germline CDR1 reads MNHEY; CDR2 reads SMNVEV (reference sequence). CDR3 bases: TGTGCCAGCAGTTTATTTTGGGGGCAGAGGAGCAATCAGCCCCAGCATTTT. The encoded protein is CASSLFWGQRSNQPQHF.

This clonotype was seen a handful of times. J is TRBJ2-7 and V is TRBV6-5; 8 nucleotides line up with TRBD1. The CDR3 loop spans 14 amino acids. V shed 4 bases, J shed 5 bases, and the junction held 7 bases outside the gene matches. Germline CDR1 and CDR2: MNHEY and SVGAGI. The CDR3 loop is CASSSGGELDEQYF. CDR3 DNA: TGTGCCAGCAGTTCAGGGGGCGAGCTGGACGAGCAGTACTTC.

This clonotype was seen a few times. This rearrangement joins TRBV20-1 to TRBJ1-1; D gene unclear. The germline gives CDR1 DFQATT, CDR2 SNEGSKA (reference sequence). This CDR3 spans 12 amino acids. Trimming stripped 2 bases from V and 1 base from J, with 5 bases between. The CDR3 coding sequence is TGCAGTGCTAGAACTCCGAACACTGAAGCTTTCTTT. Translation gives CSARTPNTEAFF.

V and J are TRBV12-3 or TRBV12-4 and TRBJ1-5, with 10 bases fitting TRBD1. This CDR3 has 16 amino acids. V was pared by 4 bases and J by 9 bases, with 12 bases of the junction left unmatched. CDR3: CASSSPGTGVSAPQHF. CDR3 nucleotide sequence: TGTGCCAGCAGTTCTCCCGGGACAGGGGTTTCCGCGCCCCAGCATTTT.

A few counts support this clonotype. CDR3 DNA sequence: TGTGCCAGCAGCCCATTGAGGAGGATGAACACTGAAGCTTTCTTT. It codes for CASSPLRRMNTEAFF. This rearrangement joins TRBV7-2 to TRBJ1-1, with D hard to call. Trimming stripped 5 bases from V and 0 bases from J, with 13 bases between. The length of the CDR3 is 15 residues. The germline V gene encodes CDR1 SGHTA and CDR2 FQGNSA.

With respect to this clonotype: This sequence may be a read error, since a much larger clone differs from it by one base. The chain links TRBV7-2 to TRBJ2-5; no definite D call. The CDR3 has 14 amino acids. Germline CDR1 SGHTA, CDR2 FQGNSA. Trimming cost V 4 bases and J 1 base, with 10 bases left between them. The CDR3 loop reads CASSWVGPQETQYF. For the CDR3, the DNA is TGTGCCAGCAGCTGGGTAGGGCCCCAAGAGACCCAGTACTTC.

Comment on this clonotype: A read error may explain this, as a much larger clone is one base away. This chain's CDR3 is CAGSPVAGYEQYF. CDR3 DNA: TGTGCCGGCAGCCCAGTAGCGGGCTACGAGCAGTACTTC. This sequence joins TRBV7-2 and TRBJ2-7, with 7 bases fitting TRBD2. CDR3 length: 13 amino acids. The germline V gene has CDR1 SGHTA and CDR2 FQGNSA.

This clonotype was seen many times. The chain uses TRBV12-3 or TRBV12-4 and TRBJ1-4; D is undetermined. V lost 3 bases to trimming and J lost 7 bases, with 12 bases between them. The CDR3 length is 14 residues. CDR3 amino acids: CASSLWVGIEKLFF. CDR3 coding DNA: TGTGCCAGCAGTTTGTGGGTGGGCATTGAAAAACTGTTTTTT.

This clonotype was counted only a few times. It may be a read error: a sequence one base away is much more abundant. The chain joins TRBV29-1 to TRBJ2-5; 7 bases match TRBD1. The closer fit of TRBJ2-7 to the DNA end suggests the J call may be wrong. Germline loops: CDR1 SQVTM, CDR2 ANQGSEA. CDR3 size: 12 residues. The CDR3 DNA reads TGCAGCGGCTCCCTGACAGGGAACGAGCAGTACTTC. Protein product: CSGSLTGNEQYF.